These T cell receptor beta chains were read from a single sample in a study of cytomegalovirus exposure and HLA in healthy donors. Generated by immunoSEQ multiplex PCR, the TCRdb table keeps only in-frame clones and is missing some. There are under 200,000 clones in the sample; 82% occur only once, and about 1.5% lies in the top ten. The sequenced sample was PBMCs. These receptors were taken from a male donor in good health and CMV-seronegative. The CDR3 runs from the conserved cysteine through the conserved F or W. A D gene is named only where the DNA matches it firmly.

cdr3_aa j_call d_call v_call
CASSQMTGGYEQFF TRBJ2-1 TRBD2 TRBV14
CASSDGAINYEQYF TRBJ2-7 . TRBV2
CASSTGGDTEAFF TRBJ1-1 . TRBV7-9
CASSQPGQDYGYTF TRBJ1-2 TRBD1 TRBV5-1
CASSSGPTSGVNNEQFF TRBJ2-1 TRBD2 TRBV5-1
CASSRLIQGDGEKLFF TRBJ1-4 TRBD1 TRBV4-3
CASRRASGKYEQYF TRBJ2-7 TRBD2 TRBV27
CASSSDPGIGAFF TRBJ1-1 . TRBV11-2
CASSPPGTGPYEQYF TRBJ2-7 TRBD1 TRBV11-1
CASSLETPFGTDTQYF TRBJ2-3 . TRBV5-1
CASSRRELGGSTEAFF TRBJ1-1 . TRBV7-9
CASKGQSGANEQFF TRBJ2-1 . TRBV2
CASGLDIQQETQYF TRBJ2-5 TRBD2 TRBV25-1
CASSGGPGENYGYTF TRBJ1-2 . TRBV5-4
CASSPGQPYEQYF TRBJ2-7 . TRBV7-2
CASSLYQGSYEQYF TRBJ2-7 . TRBV5-5
CASSSTGVFNGYTF TRBJ1-2 TRBD1 TRBV6-1
CASSYSRQGGQPQHF TRBJ1-5 . TRBV6-5
CASSLGTGGNQPQHF TRBJ1-5 TRBD1 TRBV27
CASSFEAQSYEQYF TRBJ2-7 . TRBV5-4
CASSYETGRKNIQYF TRBJ2-4 TRBD1 TRBV6-6
CASSPGTSSGYEQYF TRBJ2-7 TRBD2 TRBV6-5
CASGPTQGARTEAFF TRBJ1-1 TRBD1 TRBV6-5
CASSSPLPGGYEQYF TRBJ2-7 TRBD1 TRBV7-9
CASSARTGVSYEQYF . TRBD1 TRBV9
CASSEAATGTNQPQHF TRBJ1-5 TRBD1 TRBV2
CASSLGTGVMSQYF TRBJ2-3 TRBD1 TRBV5-1
CASSLGTGRETQYF TRBJ2-5 TRBD1 TRBV7-2
CASSGWDRYSNQPQHF TRBJ1-5 TRBD1 TRBV6-1
CASRSYTGEQETQYF TRBJ2-5 TRBD1 TRBV28
CASSLGGTGQKEQYF TRBJ2-5 TRBD1 TRBV5-1
CASSARLAGEQYF TRBJ2-7 TRBD2 TRBV9
CASRITGFNSPLHF TRBJ1-6 . TRBV19
CASSFIQISYSGANVLTF TRBJ2-6 . TRBV11-2
CASSQDRVPDTQYF TRBJ2-3 . TRBV4-3
CASSQEVIGRRGFWETQYF TRBJ2-5 . TRBV7-2
CASSVDSAQGDLHF TRBJ1-6 TRBD1 TRBV9
CASQQGASYEQYF TRBJ2-7 TRBD1 TRBV19
CASNLGLAAYNEQFF TRBJ2-1 TRBD2 TRBV6-1
CASSRRQGEVGTEAFF TRBJ1-1 TRBD1 TRBV7-2
CASSAGLSTDTQYF TRBJ2-3 . TRBV9
CASSVGRGPYEQYF . . TRBV9
CASGQTQGNTGELFF TRBJ2-2 . TRBV12-5
CASSFAVGWRTEAFF TRBJ1-1 . TRBV27
CASSLGASAAGEQFF TRBJ2-1 . TRBV5-1
CASSYDNSNEQFF TRBJ2-1 . TRBV7-9
CASSFAGSNTEAFF TRBJ1-1 . TRBV27
CASSPGDRGRTEAFF TRBJ1-1 TRBD1 TRBV28
CASSAGHDSNQPQHF TRBJ1-5 . TRBV9